The 24 T cell receptor beta chains below all came from one sample that was sequenced in a study of shared clonotypes between healthy human individuals (dated by TCRdb to the early 2020s). Receptor libraries were prepared by the immunoSEQ multiplex PCR assay. In TCRdb, the immuneACCESS table is reduced to in-frame sequences with V and J assigned. These tables do not hold every clone; where another copy was compared, an unresolved V gene accounts for under half, and the others remain unexplained. Across this sample there are fewer than 1.8 million clones, with around 98.5% seen only once. Clones ranked in the top ten supply roughly 0.36% of the sample. The specimen sequenced was naive CD4+ T cells sorted from blood. The cell subset or site label of this sample denotes: CD45RA+ positively selected. Receptor source: a young man in good health.

The chain employs TRBV30 and TRBJ1-1, with a tentative D call TRBD1 (5 bases). CDR1 and CDR2 from the germline V gene are GTSNPN and SVGIG (reference sequence). The CDR3 is made up of 13 amino acids. The V gene lost 4 bases and the J gene lost 5 bases, with 14 bases spanning the gap. This chain's CDR3 is CAWNSYEGTEAFF. For the CDR3, the DNA is TGTGCCTGGAACTCCTATGAGGGGACTGAAGCTTTCTTT.

This clone appeared once. The chain is built from TRBV10-3 and TRBJ2-7, with 9 positions matching TRBD2. Per the germline V gene, CDR1 is ENHRY and CDR2 is SYGVKD. After removal of 6 bases from V and 0 bases from J, the junction contained 3 bases not matched to a gene. This CDR3 has 14 residues. In nucleotides, the CDR3 is TGTGCCATCAGGTCGGGACTAGCCTCCTACGAGCAGTACTTC. Protein sequence: CAIRSGLASYEQYF.

This chain joins TRBV15 and TRBJ1-4, with a weak D call TRBD1 (5 bases). CDR1 and CDR2 from the germline V gene are LNHNV and YYDKDF (reference sequence). The CDR3 has 15 residues. The V end was cut by 2 bases, the J end by 3 bases, with 10 bases between. The CDR3 coding sequence is TGTGCCACCAGCAGATCAGGGTTTGCTAATGAAAAACTGTTTTTT. It translates to CATSRSGFANEKLFF.

Concerning this clone itself: At one end the junction does not follow the germline gene, possibly because of a read error. The chain joins TRBV7-2 to TRBJ1-5; D unclear. Germline CDR1 reads SGHTA; CDR2 reads FQGNSA. The CDR3 covers 13 residues. In DNA, the CDR3 is TGTGCCAGCAGCTTAAATTCGGGGAAGCCTCAGCATTTT. This encodes CASSLNSGKPQHF. Variable domain in full (rest from reference TRBV7-2 and TRBJ1-5): GAGVSQSPSNKVTEKGKDVELRCDPISGHTALYWYRQSLGQGLEFLIYFQGNSAPDKSGLPSDRFSAERTGGSVSTLTIQRTQQEDSAVYLCASSLNSGKPQHFGDGTRLSIL.

J is TRBJ1-2 and V is TRBV9; 8 nucleotides match TRBD1. V lost 3 bases and J lost 1; bases outside the gene matches: 8. Germline lookup yields CDR1 SGDLS and CDR2 YYNGEE. The CDR3 totals 16 residues. This CDR3 reads CASSAGQGRGNYGYTF. CDR3 DNA sequence: TGTGCCAGCAGCGCAGGACAGGGTCGGGGTAACTATGGCTACACCTTC. Using reference TRBV9 and TRBJ1-2 for the parts outside the CDR3, the full variable domain is DSGVTQTPKHLITATGQRVTLRCSPRSGDLSVYWYQQSLDQGLQFLIQYYNGEERAKGNILERFSAQQFPDLHSELNLSSLELGDSALYFCASSAGQGRGNYGYTFGSGTRLTVV.

V is TRBV18 and J is TRBJ1-4; maybe TRBD1 (6 bases). The CDR3 loop spans 15 amino acids. V was shortened by 3 bases and J by 6 bases, with 14 bases between the two germline ends. CDR1 is KGHSH and CDR2 is LQKENI in the germline V gene. The CDR3 loop reads CASSPGQIQDEKLFF. As DNA, the CDR3 is TGTGCCAGCTCACCCGGACAGATCCAGGATGAAAAACTGTTTTTT.

This clone was observed once. The chain employs TRBV28 and TRBJ2-5; D perhaps matches TRBD1 (6 bases). V lost 6 bases, J lost 4 bases, and 21 bases lay in between. CDR1 and CDR2 from the germline V gene are MDHEN and SYDVKM. The CDR3 loop spans 16 amino acids. CDR3 nucleotide sequence: TGTGCCAGCAGCGCGTTGGGGGTTGGGGGCCGAGAGACCCAGTACTTC. Amino acid sequence: CASSALGVGGRETQYF.

The sample holds one count of this clone. The chain carries TRBV29-1 and TRBJ1-2; the D is unclear. V lost 0 bases, J lost 8 bases, and 16 bases lay in between. Germline V gene sequence: CDR1 SQVTM, CDR2 ANQGSEA. The CDR3 consists of 14 residues. CDR3 loop: CSVEDQRGRFGYTF. The CDR3 DNA sequence: TGCAGCGTTGAAGATCAACGGGGAAGGTTCGGCTACACCTTC.

A note on this clone: Other nucleotide sequences in the sample specify the same CDR3. The V and J genes are TRBV5-4 and TRBJ2-6; D uncertain. Per the germline V gene, CDR1 is SGHNT and CDR2 is YYREEE (reference sequence). The CDR3 spans 13 residues. The V gene lost 1 base and the J gene lost 4 bases, with 3 bases spanning the gap. The CDR3 coding sequence is TGTGCCAGCAGCTTGCCCGGGGCCAACGTCCTGACTTTC. The encoded protein is CASSLPGANVLTF.

The V call is TRBV19, the J call TRBJ2-3; 8 nucleotides align to TRBD2. Germline V gene lookup returns CDR1 LNHDA and CDR2 SQIVND (reference sequence). There are 16 residues in the CDR3. V lost 5 bases and J lost 2; bases outside the gene matches: 9. The CDR3 DNA reads TGTGCCAGTAGTCACGATCTAGCGGGCACCACAGATACGCAGTATTTT. This sequence encodes CASSHDLAGTTDTQYF.

A single count supports this clone. V is TRBV5-6 and J is TRBJ2-1; no clear D gene. CDR1 SGHDT and CDR2 YYEEEE come from the germline V gene. Trimming stripped 4 bases from V and 8 bases from J, with 22 bases between. The CDR3 has 16 residues. CDR3 sequence reads: CASSQWGVLGYDEQFF. CDR3 DNA: TGTGCCAGCAGCCAATGGGGTGTTTTGGGGTACGATGAGCAGTTCTTC.

The V and J genes are TRBV7-2 and TRBJ1-5; D perhaps matches TRBD1 (6 bases). CDR1 is SGHTA, CDR2 FQGNSA, per germline. The CDR3 runs 14 residues. V was cut by 5 bases and J by 5 bases, with 13 bases left in between. The DNA for the CDR3 is TGTGCCAGCAGCGACCCACAGGGTTATCAGCCCCAGCATTTT. Translating it yields CASSDPQGYQPQHF.

The chain joins TRBV7-3 to TRBJ2-1, with D perhaps matching TRBD1 (6 bases). The CDR3 is 14 amino acids. V shed 3 bases and J shed 5 bases, with 11 bases lying between them. From germline, CDR1 is SGHTA and CDR2 FQGTGA. CDR3 in amino acids: CASSFQGRDNEQFF. The CDR3 bases are TGTGCCAGCAGCTTTCAGGGGCGAGACAATGAGCAGTTCTTC.

The V and J genes are TRBV29-1 and TRBJ1-2; D ambiguous. The CDR3 runs to 12 residues. The V end was cut by 2 bases, the J end by 2 bases, with 6 bases between. Germline assignment: CDR1 SQVTM and CDR2 ANQGSEA. CDR3 region: CSVEQTNYGYTF. CDR3 sequence (DNA): TGCAGCGTTGAACAGACGAACTATGGCTACACCTTC.

V is TRBV10-1 and J is TRBJ2-2; D is unclear. This CDR3 spans 16 amino acids. Germline CDR1 WNHNN, CDR2 SYGVQD (reference sequence). V shed 3 bases and J shed 0 bases, with 11 bases lying between them. This CDR3 is CASSDMGTANTGELFF. In nucleotides, the CDR3 is TGCGCCAGCAGTGATATGGGAACCGCGAACACCGGGGAGCTGTTTTTT.

The chain uses TRBV5-8 and TRBJ2-3; tentative D call: TRBD2 (6 bases). CDR1 is SGHTS and CDR2 is YDEGEE in the germline V gene. The CDR3 contains 14 residues. With 3 bases removed from V and 6 bases from J, the gap between germline ends came to 14 bases. The CDR3 DNA follows: TGTGCCAGCAGCTCGACCCGGGGGTTGGATACGCAGTATTTT. Protein product: CASSSTRGLDTQYF. Drawing the rest from reference TRBV5-8 and TRBJ2-3, the complete variable domain is EAGVTQSPTHLIKTRGQQATLRCSPISGHTSVYWYQQALGLGLQFLLWYDEGEERNRGNFPPRFSGRQFPNYSSELNVNALELEDSALYLCASSSTRGLDTQYFGPGTRLTVL.

The chain is built from TRBV28 and TRBJ1-1, with D perhaps TRBD1 (6 bases). Trimming left V 8 bases short and J 0 bases short, with 7 bases between. The germline V gene has CDR1 MDHEN and CDR2 SYDVKM. CDR3 length equals 12 residues. The CDR3 loop is CASGQLNTEAFF. In nucleotides, the CDR3 is TGTGCCAGCGGACAGTTGAACACTGAAGCTTTCTTT.

This clone was counted once. This chain connects TRBV28 to TRBJ1-5; D call uncertain. CDR1 is MDHEN and CDR2 is SYDVKM in the germline V gene. The CDR3 loop spans 13 amino acids. Trimming stripped 4 bases from V and 9 bases from J, with 13 bases between. DNA of the CDR3: TGTGCCAGCAGTTCAAGGGCGGCATGGCCCCAGCATTTT. Protein: CASSSRAAWPQHF.

The rearrangement links TRBV18 to TRBJ2-1; D is undetermined. In germline, CDR1 is KGHSH, CDR2 LQKENI. V lost 3 bases and J lost 8, with 5 bases in between. The CDR3 runs 11 residues. CDR3 DNA sequence: TGTGCCAGCTCACCCCGACATGAGCAGTTCTTC. Translated, it gives CASSPRHEQFF.

This chain links TRBV4-2 with TRBJ1-4, with D possibly TRBD1 on 6 matching bases. The CDR3 contains 18 residues. Germline V gene data show CDR1 as LGHNA and CDR2 as YNFKEQ. V lost 5 bases and J lost 3, with 22 bases in between. CDR3 bases: TGTGCCAGCAGCAAAGGGCCACAGGGCCCTGGGGCTAATGAAAAACTGTTTTTT. Its protein product is CASSKGPQGPGANEKLFF.

The chain has TRBV29-1 and TRBJ2-7; D is perhaps TRBD1 (5 bases). V lost 4 bases, J lost 0 bases, and 7 bases lay in between. Germline CDR1 is SQVTM and CDR2 is ANQGSEA. This CDR3 has 12 residues. The DNA of the CDR3 is TGCAGCGTTGCCAGGGACTCCTACGAGCAGTACTTC. Its protein product is CSVARDSYEQYF.

The CDR3 protein is CASNLSFGAGLAFF. In nucleotides, the CDR3 is TGTGCCAGCAACCTGTCGTTTGGAGCAGGGCTTGCTTTCTTT. This chain connects TRBV6-1 to TRBJ1-1; perhaps TRBD1 as D (5 bases). The CDR3 covers 14 residues. Germline loops: CDR1 MNHNS, CDR2 SASEGT. Trimming took 7 bases from V and 11 from J, leaving 23 bases between them.

The CDR3 here is CASSGGPRGLNEQFF. The DNA for the CDR3 is TGCGCCAGCAGCGGCGGACCTCGAGGCCTTAATGAGCAGTTCTTC. V is TRBV5-1 and J is TRBJ2-1; D is unresolved. The CDR3 runs 15 residues. Per germline, CDR1 SGHRS and CDR2 YFSETQ. V dropped 4 bases and J dropped 7 bases, with 18 bases sitting between them.

The table lists this clone with a count of one. V usage is TRBV6-1 and J usage is TRBJ2-3; D is possibly TRBD1 (6 bases). Germline CDR1 and CDR2: MNHNS and SASEGT. The CDR3 covers 15 residues. V lost 6 bases to trimming and J lost 1 base, with 14 bases between them. CDR3 sequence: CASSRRGTGTDTQYF. The CDR3 nucleotides read TGTGCCAGCAGCCGCAGGGGAACAGGCACAGATACGCAGTATTTT.